This T cell receptor beta chain was found in a study of Ad26.COV2.S vaccination and SARS-CoV-2 variants. Study context: Recipients of Ad26.COV2.S got it intramuscularly, once or twice 56 days apart.

This table comes from immunoSEQ multiplex PCR, and its TCRdb copy is limited to in-frame clones, with some not included. The sample contains around 450,000 clones, roughly 89% of which appear only once. Overall study results and limits: Vaccinees showed greater spike-specific TCR breadth than placebo recipients. There was reportedly substantial breadth in spike-specific CD8+ and CD4+ T cell responses after vaccination.

Treatment defined: some 20 received Ad26.COV2.S at low or high dose, single or two shots; a few received placebo; per-sample allocation not given. Specimens were obtained on day 63 following the first vaccine or placebo injection. With regard to this clone: Its matching antigen is unknown.

This sequence originates from a person aged 18 to 65 who received the Ad26.COV2.S COVID-19 vaccine or a placebo. Material: peripheral blood, obtained in a trial of Ad26.COV2.S vaccine versus placebo.

The CDR3 protein is CASSYAGGEIDYGYTF. The CDR3 nucleotides are TGTGCCAGCAGTTACGCGGGCGGGGAGATAGACTATGGCTACACCTTC. The chain joins TRBV6-6 to TRBJ1-2; the D is unclear. Trimming left V 2 bases short and J 3 bases short, with 16 bases between. The CDR3 loop spans 16 amino acids. Germline CDR1 and CDR2: MNHNY and SVGAGI (reference sequence).